This is a list of T cell receptor beta chains from one sample in a study of sequential checkpoint blockade in melanoma. Repertoires were generated with immunoSEQ multiplex PCR, while TCRdb's copy carries only in-frame clones and drops some. In the table there are 15,000 or so clones, 85% to 95% of which are singletons. The sequencing used CD8+ T cells sorted from blood (inferred from file names), collected from a patient given nivolumab and ipilimumab in sequence. These receptor sequences come from a human donor with melanoma. The CDR3 runs from the conserved cysteine through the conserved F or W. The D gene is left open where the match is weak. Part of the rows lack a size; the others show once, few, many or a class for expanded clones.

d_call clone_size j_call v_call cdr3_aa cdr3_nt
TRBD1 - TRBJ1-1 TRBV5-6 CASSHPDRGRTEAFF TGTGCCAGCAGCCACCCTGACAGGGGAAGAACTGAAGCTTTCTTT
- - TRBJ2-1 TRBV11-3 CASSLGAEQFF TGTGCCAGCAGCTTAGGGGCGGAGCAGTTCTTC
TRBD1 - TRBJ1-2 TRBV29-1 CSVRQGVYGYTF TGCAGCGTCAGACAGGGGGTCTATGGCTACACCTTC
- - TRBJ2-7 TRBV7-8 CASRRSGVLGTSGEQYF TGTGCCAGCAGAAGGAGTGGAGTACTCGGCACCTCAGGGGAGCAGTACTTC
- - TRBJ1-5 TRBV27 CASSLAGNQPQHF TGTGCCAGCAGTTTGGCAGGGAATCAGCCCCAGCATTTT
TRBD1 - TRBJ1-2 TRBV5-6 CASSLGETGFVYTF TGTGCCAGCAGCTTGGGTGAGACAGGGTTTGTCTACACCTTC
TRBD2 - TRBJ2-1 TRBV4-1 CASSQEPPPGLAGGTSYNEQFF TGCGCCAGCAGCCAAGAACCGCCCCCGGGACTAGCGGGGGGTACCTCCTACAATGAGCAGTTCTTC
- - TRBJ1-1 TRBV9 CASSVAAGALNTEAFF TGTGCCAGCAGCGTAGCGGCAGGGGCGTTGAACACTGAAGCTTTCTTT
TRBD2 - TRBJ2-3 TRBV7-9 CASSSSPPPAGGSTDTQYF TGTGCCAGCAGCTCGTCACCACCCCCAGCGGGGGGCAGCACAGATACGCAGTATTTT
- - TRBJ2-7 TRBV4-2 CASSQYPEDSYEQYF TGTGCCAGCAGCCAATATCCAGAGGACTCCTACGAGCAGTACTTC
- - TRBJ2-7 TRBV28 CASSLGRAYEQYF TGTGCCAGCAGTTTAGGCAGGGCGTACGAGCAGTACTTC
- - TRBJ2-7 TRBV7-9 CASSRTYEQYF TGTGCCAGCAGCCGTACCTACGAGCAGTACTTC
TRBD1 - TRBJ1-1 TRBV5-6 CASSLGTGFVNTEAFF TGTGCCAGCAGCCTAGGGACAGGGTTCGTGAACACTGAAGCTTTCTTT
TRBD2 - TRBJ2-7 TRBV30 CAWSLSGRYEQYF TGTGCCTGGAGTCTTAGCGGGAGATACGAGCAGTACTTC
- - TRBJ1-2 TRBV9 CASRAAGAGYGYTF TGTGCCAGCAGAGCCGCGGGGGCCGGATATGGCTACACCTTC
- - TRBJ1-2 TRBV7-2 CASSSNTGTTGYGYTF TGTGCCAGCAGCTCGAACACCGGGACAACTGGCTATGGCTACACCTTC
- - TRBJ1-1 TRBV7-2 CASSLPRQMNTEAFF TGTGCCAGCAGCTTACCCCGACAGATGAACACTGAAGCTTTCTTT
- - TRBJ1-5 TRBV6-5 CASSYTSYQPQHF TGTGCCAGCAGTTATACTAGCTATCAGCCCCAGCATTTT
- - TRBJ1-5 TRBV7-9 CASSLGEVYSNQPQHF TGTGCCAGCAGCTTAGGAGAGGTATATAGCAATCAGCCCCAGCATTTT
TRBD1 - TRBJ1-1 TRBV28 CASTSRDRGGTEAFF TGTGCCAGCACCTCTCGGGACAGGGGTGGCACTGAAGCTTTCTTT
TRBD1 - TRBJ1-5 TRBV19 CASSNRGGNQPQHF TGTGCCAGTAGTAACAGGGGAGGCAATCAGCCCCAGCATTTT
- - TRBJ2-7 TRBV5-6 CASSFGGGRGREQYF TGTGCCAGCAGCTTTGGGGGGGGAAGGGGGAGGGAGCAGTACTTC
- - TRBJ2-7 TRBV7-9 CASSFAAGEQYF TGTGCCAGCAGCTTCGCGGCGGGCGAGCAGTACTTC
- - TRBJ1-1 TRBV14 CASSQGRYGEAFF TGTGCCAGCAGCCAAGGGAGGTACGGTGAAGCTTTCTTT
- - TRBJ1-1 TRBV5-4 CASSLGGLNTEAFF TGTGCCAGCAGCTTGGGGGGCCTTAACACTGAAGCTTTCTTT
TRBD2 - TRBJ2-3 TRBV13 CASSSLETSGREGSTDTQYF TGTGCCAGCAGCTCCCTGGAGACTAGCGGGAGGGAGGGGAGCACAGATACGCAGTATTTT
- - TRBJ1-2 TRBV6-5 CASSLQGGSYGYTF TGTGCCAGCAGCCTCCAGGGCGGGAGCTATGGCTACACCTTC
- - TRBJ2-7 TRBV27 CASSPIVAESYEQYF TGTGCCAGCAGTCCTATCGTAGCGGAGTCCTACGAGCAGTACTTC
- - TRBJ2-7 TRBV15 CATSRDRGASEQYF TGTGCCACCAGCAGAGATCGGGGGGCATCCGAGCAGTACTTC
TRBD1 - TRBJ2-7 TRBV18 CASLSGDRAVEQYF TGTGCCAGCTTATCCGGAGACAGGGCAGTCGAGCAGTACTTC
TRBD1 - TRBJ2-1 TRBV5-1 CASSLAGQGTDEQFF TGCGCCAGCAGCTTGGCAGGACAGGGGACCGATGAGCAGTTCTTC
TRBD1 - TRBJ1-4 TRBV13 CASSSWTGSTNEKLFF TGTGCCAGCAGCTCCTGGACAGGGTCAACTAATGAAAAACTGTTTTTT
- - TRBJ2-7 TRBV6-5 CASSYSLGPGEYF TGTGCCAGCAGTTACTCGCTCGGACCGGGGGAGTACTTC
- - TRBJ2-7 TRBV19 CASSWSSGYEQYF TGTGCCAGTAGTTGGTCCAGCGGCTACGAGCAGTACTTC
- - TRBJ1-1 TRBV29-1 CSVEYDSPEAFF TGCAGCGTTGAATATGATAGCCCTGAAGCTTTCTTT
- - TRBJ1-1 TRBV29-1 CSVPTGMNTEAFF TGCAGCGTCCCGACAGGCATGAACACTGAAGCTTTCTTT
- - TRBJ1-3 TRBV7-9 CASSPSKGLFGNTIYF TGTGCCAGCAGCCCCAGTAAGGGGCTTTTTGGAAACACCATATATTTT
TRBD1 - TRBJ1-5 TRBV13 CASSQGQGQGQPQHF TGTGCCAGCAGCCAGGGACAGGGACAGGGACAGCCCCAGCATTTT
- - TRBJ1-5 TRBV6-5 CASSSQGHSNQPQHF TGTGCCAGCAGTTCCCAGGGGCATAGCAATCAGCCCCAGCATTTT
TRBD1 - TRBJ1-6 TRBV27 CASSSHTGGSHSPLHF TGTGCCAGCAGTTCCCACACAGGGGGTTCTCATTCACCCCTCCACTTT
TRBD1 - TRBJ1-2 TRBV27 CASSPGQVPGYTF TGTGCCAGCAGTCCTGGACAGGTCCCAGGCTACACCTTC
- - TRBJ1-2 TRBV9 CASNRPREGYTF TGTGCCAGCAACCGACCGAGGGAAGGCTACACCTTC
- - TRBJ1-4 TRBV28 CASSSPGTTNEKLFF TGTGCCAGCAGTTCTCCGGGGACAACTAATGAAAAACTGTTTTTT
- - TRBJ1-4 TRBV9 CASSVGRANEKLFF TGTGCCAGCAGCGTAGGAAGAGCTAATGAAAAACTGTTTTTT
- - TRBJ1-5 TRBV20-1 CSASTGQPQHF TGCAGTGCTAGTACGGGTCAGCCCCAGCATTTT
TRBD2 - TRBJ2-7 TRBV11-1 CASSLLAGHYEQYF TGTGCCAGCAGCCTCCTAGCGGGTCACTACGAGCAGTACTTC
TRBD2 - TRBJ2-1 TRBV9 CASSERTSGRNEQFF TGTGCCAGCAGCGAACGGACTAGCGGGAGAAATGAGCAGTTCTTC
TRBD1 once TRBJ1-2 TRBV7-8 CASSLYGQEPNGYTF TGTGCCAGCAGCTTATACGGACAGGAACCTAATGGCTACACCTTC
TRBD1 - TRBJ1-2 TRBV29-1 CSVGDRSGYTF TGCAGCGTGGGGGACAGAAGCGGCTACACCTTC
- - TRBJ1-3 TRBV6-5 CASSPGVRAGNTIYF TGTGCCAGCAGTCCAGGGGTACGGGCTGGAAACACCATATATTTT
- - TRBJ2-7 TRBV7-9 CASSPVPGGEQYF TGTGCCAGCAGTCCCGTCCCCGGCGGTGAGCAGTACTTC
- once TRBJ1-3 TRBV19 CASTPQVFGNTIYF TGTGCCAGTACCCCCCAGGTATTCGGAAACACCATATATTTT
- - TRBJ1-4 TRBV5-4 CASSFRGGGEKLFF TGTGCCAGCAGCTTCCGTGGAGGTGGCGAAAAACTGTTTTTT
- - TRBJ2-7 TRBV28 CASSFRGRTYEQYF TGTGCCAGCAGTTTTAGGGGAAGAACCTACGAGCAGTACTTC
- - TRBJ1-5 TRBV27 CASSSTQRAFNQPQHF TGTGCCAGCAGTTCAACACAGAGGGCATTCAATCAGCCCCAGCATTTT
TRBD1 - TRBJ1-5 TRBV5-6 CASSLGTGKEHF TGTGCCAGCAGCTTGGGGACAGGGAAGGAGCATTTT
- - TRBJ1-1 TRBV6-4 CASSDGQNTEAFF TGTGCCAGCAGTGACGGACAGAACACTGAAGCTTTCTTT
- - TRBJ1-1 TRBV7-8 CASSLGGGEAFF TGTGCCAGCAGCTTAGGGGGGGGTGAAGCTTTCTTT
- - TRBJ2-7 TRBV7-2 CASSFSTGAYEQYF TGTGCCAGCAGCTTCTCGACGGGAGCCTACGAGCAGTACTTC